This entry concerns a single T cell receptor (beta chain). Its antigen is as yet unknown. Repertoires were generated with immunoSEQ multiplex PCR, while TCRdb's copy carries only in-frame clones and drops some. The table has 98,000 or so clones, roughly 92% seen once. The data stem from a study of siplizumab effects on memory and regulatory T cells. Overall study findings and caveats: Proliferating Tregs taken from siplizumab cultures were not shown to have a confirmed suppressive function. Naive T cells seemed more diverse than memory cells and seemed major alloresponse contributors. The mean Treg-derived percentage of mappable alloreactive CD4+ clones was 60% to 80% with siplizumab compared with 25% to 30% in controls.

From germline, CDR1 is KGHSH and CDR2 LQKENI. This CDR3 has 17 residues. V gave up 1 base and J gave up 2 bases; unmatched junction bases: 6. The receptor was isolated from a human donor in good health. The sample consisted of Tregs sorted from blood. The rearrangement uses TRBV18 and TRBJ2-1; TRBD2 matches at 9 bases. The CDR3 sequence: CASSPLVGGGAYNEQFF. CDR3 in DNA: TGTGCCAGCTCACCACTTGTCGGCGGGGGGGCCTACAATGAGCAGTTCTTC.